The TCR beta chain described here comes from a study of neoadjuvant anti-PD-1 for oral cavity cancer. Study background: Patients without progression got a fourth dose around day 43.

Patients had newly diagnosed, untreated stage II-IVA oral cavity squamous cell carcinoma. Using immunoSEQ multiplex PCR, the repertoire was profiled, and TCRdb retains in-frame clones only, with some absent. Among 60,000 to 80,000 clones listed, under 85% were seen once. V was pared by 7 bases and J by 6 bases, with 13 bases between. The CDR3 runs to 12 residues. CDR1 is MDHEN and CDR2 is SYDVKM in the germline V gene. J is TRBJ2-7 and V is TRBV28, with D maybe TRBD2 (5 bases). This receptor was obtained from a person aged 35 to 85 with oral cavity squamous cell carcinoma. The sequencing used PBMCs, collected before nivolumab (anti-PD-1) treatment. CDR3 nucleotide sequence: TGTGCCAGCACCCTTGGGAGTGGCGAGCAGTACTTC. This gives the protein CASTLGSGEQYF.